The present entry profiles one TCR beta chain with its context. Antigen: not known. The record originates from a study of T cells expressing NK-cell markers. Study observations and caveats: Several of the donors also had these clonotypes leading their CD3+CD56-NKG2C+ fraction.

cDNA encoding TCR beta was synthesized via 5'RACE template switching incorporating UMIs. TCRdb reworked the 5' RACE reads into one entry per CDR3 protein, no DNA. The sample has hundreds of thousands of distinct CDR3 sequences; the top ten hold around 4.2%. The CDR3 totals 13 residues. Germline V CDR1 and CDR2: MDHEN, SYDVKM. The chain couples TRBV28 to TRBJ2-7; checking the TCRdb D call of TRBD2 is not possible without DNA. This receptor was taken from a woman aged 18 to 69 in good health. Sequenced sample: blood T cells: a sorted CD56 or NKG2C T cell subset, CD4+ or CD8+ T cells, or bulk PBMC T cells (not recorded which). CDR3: CASSGTSLYEQYF. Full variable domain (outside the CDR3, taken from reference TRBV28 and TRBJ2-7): DVKVTQSSRYLVKRTGEKVFLECVQDMDHENMFWYRQDPGLGLRLIYFSYDVKMKEKGDIPEGYSVSREKKERFSLILESASTNQTSMYLCASSGTSLYEQYFGPGTRLTVT.